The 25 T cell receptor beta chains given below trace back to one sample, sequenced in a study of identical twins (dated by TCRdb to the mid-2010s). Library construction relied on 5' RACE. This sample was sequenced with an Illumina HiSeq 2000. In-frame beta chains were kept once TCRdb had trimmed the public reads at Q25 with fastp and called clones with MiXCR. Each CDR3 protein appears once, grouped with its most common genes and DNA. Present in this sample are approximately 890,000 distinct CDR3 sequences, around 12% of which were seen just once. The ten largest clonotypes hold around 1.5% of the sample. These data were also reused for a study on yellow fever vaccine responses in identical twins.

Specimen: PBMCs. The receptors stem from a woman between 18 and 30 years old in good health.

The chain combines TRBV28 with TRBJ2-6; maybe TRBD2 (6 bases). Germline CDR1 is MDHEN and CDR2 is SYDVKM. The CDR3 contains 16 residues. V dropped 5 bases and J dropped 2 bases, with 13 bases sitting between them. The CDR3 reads CASSTGPGAGANVLTF. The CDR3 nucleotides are TGTGCCAGCAGTACGGGACCGGGAGCTGGGGCCAACGTCCTGACTTTC.

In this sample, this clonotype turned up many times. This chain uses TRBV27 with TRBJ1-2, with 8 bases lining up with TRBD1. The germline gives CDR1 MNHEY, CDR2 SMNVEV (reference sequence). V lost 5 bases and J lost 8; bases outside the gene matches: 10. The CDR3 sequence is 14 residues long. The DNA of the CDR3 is TGTGCCAGCAGTACCCGGACAGGGCTGGGGGGCTACACCTTC. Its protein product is CASSTRTGLGGYTF.

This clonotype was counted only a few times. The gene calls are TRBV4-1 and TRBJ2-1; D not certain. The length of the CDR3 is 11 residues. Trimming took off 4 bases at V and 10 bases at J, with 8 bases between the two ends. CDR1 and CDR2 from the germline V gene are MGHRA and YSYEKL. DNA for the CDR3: TGCGCCAGCAGCCCCCTCCGGGAGCAGTTCTTC. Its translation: CASSPLREQFF.

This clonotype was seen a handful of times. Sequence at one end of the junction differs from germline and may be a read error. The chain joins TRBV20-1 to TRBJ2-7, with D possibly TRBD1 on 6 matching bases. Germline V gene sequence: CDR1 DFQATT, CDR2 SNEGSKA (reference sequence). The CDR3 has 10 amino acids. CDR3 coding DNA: TGCAGCGCTAGGGGGAACGAGCAGTACTTC. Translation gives CSARGNEQYF.

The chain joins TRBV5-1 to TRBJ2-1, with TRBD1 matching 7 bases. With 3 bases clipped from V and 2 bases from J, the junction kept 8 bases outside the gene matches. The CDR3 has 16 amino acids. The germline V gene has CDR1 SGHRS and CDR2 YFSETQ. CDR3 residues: CASSSARDRAYNEQFF. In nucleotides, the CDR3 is TGCGCCAGCAGCTCTGCACGGGACAGAGCCTACAATGAGCAGTTCTTC.

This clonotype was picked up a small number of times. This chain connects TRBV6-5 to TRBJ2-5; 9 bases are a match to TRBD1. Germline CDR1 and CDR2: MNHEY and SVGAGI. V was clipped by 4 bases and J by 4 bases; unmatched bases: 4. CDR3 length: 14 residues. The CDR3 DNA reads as TGTGCCAGCAGTTCCTACAGGGGGCGAGAGACCCAGTACTTC. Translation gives CASSSYRGRETQYF.

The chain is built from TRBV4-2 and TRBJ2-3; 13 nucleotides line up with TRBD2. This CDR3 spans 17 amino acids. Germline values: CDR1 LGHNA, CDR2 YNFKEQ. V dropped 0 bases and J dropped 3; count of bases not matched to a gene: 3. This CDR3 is CASSQEGLAGVTDTQYF. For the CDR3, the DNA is TGTGCCAGCAGCCAAGAAGGACTAGCGGGAGTAACAGATACGCAGTATTTT.

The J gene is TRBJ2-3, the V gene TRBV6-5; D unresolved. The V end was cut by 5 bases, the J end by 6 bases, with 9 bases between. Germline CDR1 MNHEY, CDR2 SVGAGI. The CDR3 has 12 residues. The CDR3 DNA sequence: TGTGCCAGCAGTGGATTGGGGGATACGCAGTATTTT. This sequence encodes CASSGLGDTQYF.

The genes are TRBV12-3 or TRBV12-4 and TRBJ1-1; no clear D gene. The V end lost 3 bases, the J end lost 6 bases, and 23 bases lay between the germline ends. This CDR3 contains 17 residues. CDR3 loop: CASSFRVLGNTLPEAFF. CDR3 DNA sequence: TGTGCCAGCAGTTTTAGGGTTTTGGGGAATACATTACCTGAAGCTTTCTTT.

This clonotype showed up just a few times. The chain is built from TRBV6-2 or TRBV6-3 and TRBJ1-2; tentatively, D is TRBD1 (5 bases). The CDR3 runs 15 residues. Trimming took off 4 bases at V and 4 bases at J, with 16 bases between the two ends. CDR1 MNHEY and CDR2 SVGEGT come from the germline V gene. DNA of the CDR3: TGTGCCAGCAGTTTCGGCAGGGAGCCTTCCTATGGCTACACCTTC. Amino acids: CASSFGREPSYGYTF.

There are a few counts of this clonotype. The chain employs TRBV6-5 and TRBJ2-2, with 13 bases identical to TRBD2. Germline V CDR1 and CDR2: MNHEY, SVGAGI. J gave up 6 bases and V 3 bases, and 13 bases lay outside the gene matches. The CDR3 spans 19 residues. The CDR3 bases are TGTGCCAGCAGTTATTTTACTAGCGGGAGGGCTGGGAAGGCCGGGGAGCTGTTTTTT. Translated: CASSYFTSGRAGKAGELFF.

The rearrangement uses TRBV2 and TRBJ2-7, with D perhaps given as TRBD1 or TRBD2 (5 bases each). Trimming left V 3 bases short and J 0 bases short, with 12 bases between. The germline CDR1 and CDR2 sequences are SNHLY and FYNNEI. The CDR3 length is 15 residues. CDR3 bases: TGTGCCAGCAGTGACAGGGACGGAACCTCCTACGAGCAGTACTTC. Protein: CASSDRDGTSYEQYF.

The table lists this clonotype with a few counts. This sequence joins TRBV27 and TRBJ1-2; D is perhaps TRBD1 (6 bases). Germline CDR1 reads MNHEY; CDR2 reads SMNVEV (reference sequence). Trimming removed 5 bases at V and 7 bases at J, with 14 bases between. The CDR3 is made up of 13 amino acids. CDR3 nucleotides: TGTGCCAGCAGTGTACAGGGCCGCGGTGGCTACACCTTC. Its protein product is CASSVQGRGGYTF.

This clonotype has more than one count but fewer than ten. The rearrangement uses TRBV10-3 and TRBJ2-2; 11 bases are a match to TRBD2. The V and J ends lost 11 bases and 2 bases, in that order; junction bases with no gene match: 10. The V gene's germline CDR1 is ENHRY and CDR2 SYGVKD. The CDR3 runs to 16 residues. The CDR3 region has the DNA TGTGCCGCCAAAAGTAGCGGGGGGGCCAACACCGGGGAGCTGTTTTTT. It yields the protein CAAKSSGGANTGELFF.

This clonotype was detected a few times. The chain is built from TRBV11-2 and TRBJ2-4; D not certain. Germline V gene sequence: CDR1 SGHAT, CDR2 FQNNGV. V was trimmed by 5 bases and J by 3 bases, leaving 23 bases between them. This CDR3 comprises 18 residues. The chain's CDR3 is CASSPSFGKLRLKNIQYF. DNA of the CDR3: TGTGCCAGCAGCCCCTCATTTGGGAAGCTGAGACTCAAAAACATTCAGTACTTC.

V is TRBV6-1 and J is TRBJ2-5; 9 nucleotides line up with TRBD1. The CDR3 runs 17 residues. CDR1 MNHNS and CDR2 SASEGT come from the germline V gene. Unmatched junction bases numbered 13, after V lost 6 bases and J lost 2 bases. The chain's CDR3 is CASSSLVAGTGQETQYF. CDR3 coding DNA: TGTGCCAGCAGCTCCCTAGTCGCCGGGACAGGGCAAGAGACCCAGTACTTC.

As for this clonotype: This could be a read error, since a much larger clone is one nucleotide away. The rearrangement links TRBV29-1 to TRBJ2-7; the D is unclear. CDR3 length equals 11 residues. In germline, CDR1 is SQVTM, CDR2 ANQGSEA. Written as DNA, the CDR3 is TGCAGCATTGATAACTCCTACGAGCAGTACTTC. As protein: CSIDNSYEQYF.

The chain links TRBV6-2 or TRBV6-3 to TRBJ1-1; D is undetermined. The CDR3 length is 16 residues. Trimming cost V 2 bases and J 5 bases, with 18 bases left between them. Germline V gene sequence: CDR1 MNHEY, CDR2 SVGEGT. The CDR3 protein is CASSYASGGFWTEAFF. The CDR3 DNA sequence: TGTGCCAGCAGTTACGCGTCGGGAGGGTTTTGGACTGAAGCTTTCTTT.

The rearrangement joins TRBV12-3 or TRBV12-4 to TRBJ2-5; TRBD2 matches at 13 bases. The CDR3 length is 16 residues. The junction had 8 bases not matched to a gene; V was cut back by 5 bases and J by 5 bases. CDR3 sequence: CASSRTSGRVKETQYF. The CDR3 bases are TGTGCCAGCAGTAGAACTAGCGGGAGGGTGAAGGAGACCCAGTACTTC.

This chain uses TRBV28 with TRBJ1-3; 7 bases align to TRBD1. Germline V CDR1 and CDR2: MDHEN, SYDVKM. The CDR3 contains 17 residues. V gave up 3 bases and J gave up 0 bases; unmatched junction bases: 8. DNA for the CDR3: TGTGCCAGCAGTTTTTGGACAGGAACCCGCTCTGGAAACACCATATATTTT. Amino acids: CASSFWTGTRSGNTIYF.

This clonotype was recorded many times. The CDR3, as DNA: TGTGCCAGCAGCTTAGTCGATGCGGGCAGCAATCAGCCCCAGCATTTT. Translating it yields CASSLVDAGSNQPQHF. J is TRBJ1-5 and V is TRBV7-9; D remains unclear. V dropped 1 base and J dropped 1 base, with 11 bases sitting between them. This CDR3 comprises 16 residues. Germline CDR1 reads SEHNR; CDR2 reads FQNEAQ (reference sequence). The full variable domain, in which reference TRBV7-9 and TRBJ1-5 provide the parts outside the CDR3, is DTGVSQNPRHKITKRGQNVTFRCDPISEHNRLYWYRQTLGQGPEFLTYFQNEAQLEKSRLLSDRFSAERPKGSFSTLEIQRTEQGDSAMYLCASSLVDAGSNQPQHFGDGTRLSIL.

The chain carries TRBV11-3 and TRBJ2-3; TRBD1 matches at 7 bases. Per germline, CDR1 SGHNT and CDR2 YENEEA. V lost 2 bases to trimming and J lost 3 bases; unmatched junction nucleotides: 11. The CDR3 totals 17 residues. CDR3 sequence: CASSLTLRVRGTDTQYF. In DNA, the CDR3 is TGTGCCAGCAGCTTAACCCTCCGTGTCAGGGGGACAGATACGCAGTATTTT.

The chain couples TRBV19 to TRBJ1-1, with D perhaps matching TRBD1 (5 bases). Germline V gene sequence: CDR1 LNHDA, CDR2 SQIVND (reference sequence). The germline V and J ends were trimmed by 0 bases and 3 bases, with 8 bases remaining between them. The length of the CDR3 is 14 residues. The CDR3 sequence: CASSIDRQYTEAFF. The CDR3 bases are TGTGCCAGTAGTATAGACCGACAGTACACTGAAGCTTTCTTT.

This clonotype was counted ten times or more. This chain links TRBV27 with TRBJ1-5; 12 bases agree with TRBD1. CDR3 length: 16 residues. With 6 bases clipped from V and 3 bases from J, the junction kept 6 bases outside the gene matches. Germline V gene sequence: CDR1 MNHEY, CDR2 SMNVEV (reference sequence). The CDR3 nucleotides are TGTGCCAGCAGCTTAGTGGGACAGGGGGCCAATCAGCCCCAGCATTTT. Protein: CASSLVGQGANQPQHF.

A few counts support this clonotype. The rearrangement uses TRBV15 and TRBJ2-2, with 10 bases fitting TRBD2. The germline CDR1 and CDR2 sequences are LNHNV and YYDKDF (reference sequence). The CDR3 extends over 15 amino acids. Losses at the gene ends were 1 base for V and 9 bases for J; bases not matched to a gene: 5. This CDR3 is CATSRATSGNRELFF. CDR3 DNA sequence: TGTGCCACCAGCAGAGCCACTAGCGGGAACCGGGAGCTGTTTTTT.